A few counts support the clone carrying this T cell receptor beta chain. The sample is drawn from a study of blood T cells in healthy people across ages. Study as a whole: About one barcoded TCR beta cDNA was captured per two T cells.

Then a second PCR, running about 6 to 12 cycles, was carried out with a sample-barcoded 5' primer and a J-beta primer mix. Researchers report that a template-switch adaptor with 12 random nucleotides tagged each cDNA molecule. TCRdb analysed the 5' RACE reads with MiXCR anew, one entry per CDR3 protein. The sample carries 1.5 million to 2 million distinct CDR3 sequences, about 31% recorded once. Those donating, healthy Caucasian individuals from Russia, were aged roughly 6 to 100. V lost 5 bases and J lost 9, with 14 bases in between. Germline assignment: CDR1 SEHNR and CDR2 FQNEAQ (reference sequence). The CDR3 spans 13 residues.

Sample: blood. The TCR was taken from a young woman in good health. This chain links TRBV7-9 with TRBJ2-1, with D uncertain. CDR3 sequence: CASSPPPESEQFF. CDR3 DNA: TGTGCCAGCAGCCCTCCACCGGAGAGTGAGCAGTTCTTC. Variable domain in full (rest from reference TRBV7-9 and TRBJ2-1): DTGVSQNPRHKITKRGQNVTFRCDPISEHNRLYWYRQTLGQGPEFLTYFQNEAQLEKSRLLSDRFSAERPKGSFSTLEIQRTEQGDSAMYLCASSPPPESEQFFGPGTRLTVL.